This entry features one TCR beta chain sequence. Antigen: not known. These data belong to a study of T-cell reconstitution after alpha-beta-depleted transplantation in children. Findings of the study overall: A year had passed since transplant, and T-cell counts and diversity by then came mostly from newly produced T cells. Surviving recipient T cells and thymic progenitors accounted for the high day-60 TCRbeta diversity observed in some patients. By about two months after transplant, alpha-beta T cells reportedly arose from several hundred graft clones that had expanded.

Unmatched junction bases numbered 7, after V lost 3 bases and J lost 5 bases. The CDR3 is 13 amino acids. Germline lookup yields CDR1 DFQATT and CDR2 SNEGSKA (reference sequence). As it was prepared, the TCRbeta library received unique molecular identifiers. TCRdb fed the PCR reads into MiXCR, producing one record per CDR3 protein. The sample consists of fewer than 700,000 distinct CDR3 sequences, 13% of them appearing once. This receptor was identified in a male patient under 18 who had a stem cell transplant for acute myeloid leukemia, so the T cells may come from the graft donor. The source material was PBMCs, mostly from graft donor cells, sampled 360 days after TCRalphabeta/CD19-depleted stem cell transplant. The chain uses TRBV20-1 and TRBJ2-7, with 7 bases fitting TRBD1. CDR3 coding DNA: TGCAGTGCTAGGACAGGGCGCTACGACGAGCAGTACTTC. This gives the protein CSARTGRYDEQYF.